These 7 T cell receptor beta chains were all obtained from the same sample, sequenced in a study of OX40 agonist ivuxolimab in advanced cancers. Some clones are missing from TCRdb's copy, which holds only in-frame ones; the method was immunoSEQ multiplex PCR. Of around 73,000 clones listed, about 87% are singletons. Specimen: CD4+ or CD8+ T cells sorted from blood, collected in a trial of the OX40 agonist ivuxolimab. The source of these receptors is an adult with an advanced solid tumor such as melanoma, head and neck, liver or kidney cancer.

The chain couples TRBV7-9 to TRBJ2-7; 11 nucleotides match TRBD1. This CDR3 is built from 15 residues. Germline V gives CDR1 SEHNR, CDR2 FQNEAQ (reference sequence). V lost 6 bases and J lost 5; bases outside the gene matches: 9. The CDR3 loop reads CASSLGTGGPDEQYF. The DNA of the CDR3 is TGTGCCAGCAGTCTCGGGACAGGGGGTCCCGACGAGCAGTACTTC.

The chain is built from TRBV5-8 and TRBJ1-5; 11 bases match TRBD1. Germline V gene data show CDR1 as SGHTS and CDR2 as YDEGEE. The CDR3 spans 15 residues. V shed 6 bases, J shed 6 bases, and the junction held 8 bases outside the gene matches. This chain's CDR3 is CASTAPGTGGQPQHF. The CDR3 nucleotides are TGTGCCAGCACCGCCCCCGGGACAGGGGGTCAGCCCCAGCATTTT.

About this clone itself: An end of the junction differs from the germline gene, which may be a read error. The gene calls are TRBV9 and TRBJ1-2; D is unclear. Germline V gene lookup returns CDR1 SGDLS and CDR2 YYNGEE. The CDR3 is 14 amino acids. CDR3 region: CASSVEVFSYGYIF. For the CDR3, the DNA is TGTGCCAGCAGCGTAGAGGTATTTTCCTATGGCTACATCTTC.

The J gene is TRBJ1-5, the V gene TRBV14; 9 nucleotides match TRBD1. The V gene end was trimmed by 0 bases and the J gene end by 9 bases; junction bases not matched to a gene: 6. The CDR3 extends over 15 amino acids. Germline V CDR1 and CDR2: SGHDN, FVKESK. DNA for the CDR3: TGTGCCAGCAGCCAAGAAGGGACAGGGACCCCGCCCCAGCATTTT. It encodes CASSQEGTGTPPQHF.

The V gene is TRBV10-2, the J gene TRBJ2-7; TRBD1 matches at 9 bases. This CDR3 has 15 amino acids. V dropped 6 bases and J dropped 3; count of bases not matched to a gene: 9. Germline V gene sequence: CDR1 WSHSY, CDR2 SAAADI. CDR3 sequence: CASRASGTGSYEQYF. The CDR3 region has the DNA TGCGCCAGCAGAGCCTCAGGGACAGGGAGCTACGAGCAGTACTTC.

The chain is built from TRBV18 and TRBJ2-5; no firm D call. Germline CDR1 is KGHSH and CDR2 is LQKENI. This CDR3 comprises 15 residues. The V gene lost 3 bases and the J gene lost 3 bases, with 14 bases spanning the gap. This chain's CDR3 is CASSPLGLQKETQYF. The CDR3, as DNA: TGTGCCAGCTCACCCCTCGGGCTGCAAAAAGAGACCCAGTACTTC.

The chain has TRBV5-4 and TRBJ2-5, with TRBD1 identical over 10 bases. Germline V gene data show CDR1 as SGHNT and CDR2 as YYREEE (reference sequence). V shed 5 bases, J shed 4 bases, and the junction held 8 bases outside the gene matches. There are 15 residues in the CDR3. Here the CDR3 reads CASSPSTGGRETQYF. The CDR3 region has the DNA TGTGCCAGCAGTCCATCGACAGGGGGCAGAGAGACCCAGTACTTC.